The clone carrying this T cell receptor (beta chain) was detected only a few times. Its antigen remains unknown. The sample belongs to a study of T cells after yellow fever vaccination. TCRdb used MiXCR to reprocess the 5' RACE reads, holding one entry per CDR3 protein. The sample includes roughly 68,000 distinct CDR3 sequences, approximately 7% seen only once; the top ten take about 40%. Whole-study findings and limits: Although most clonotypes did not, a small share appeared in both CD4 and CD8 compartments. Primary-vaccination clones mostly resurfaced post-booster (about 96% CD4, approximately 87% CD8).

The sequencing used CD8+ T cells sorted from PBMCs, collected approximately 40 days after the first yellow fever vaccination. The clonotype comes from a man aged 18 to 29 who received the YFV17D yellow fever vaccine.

Here the CDR3 reads CASSLRALGANVLTF. CDR3 coding DNA: TGTGCCAGCAGTTTAAGGGCCCTTGGGGCCAACGTCCTGACTTTC. This chain uses TRBV6-2 or TRBV6-3 with TRBJ2-6; no firm D call. Germline V gene data show CDR1 as MNHEY and CDR2 as SVGEGT. Trimming removed 4 bases at V and 3 bases at J, with 10 bases between. This CDR3 region has 15 residues.